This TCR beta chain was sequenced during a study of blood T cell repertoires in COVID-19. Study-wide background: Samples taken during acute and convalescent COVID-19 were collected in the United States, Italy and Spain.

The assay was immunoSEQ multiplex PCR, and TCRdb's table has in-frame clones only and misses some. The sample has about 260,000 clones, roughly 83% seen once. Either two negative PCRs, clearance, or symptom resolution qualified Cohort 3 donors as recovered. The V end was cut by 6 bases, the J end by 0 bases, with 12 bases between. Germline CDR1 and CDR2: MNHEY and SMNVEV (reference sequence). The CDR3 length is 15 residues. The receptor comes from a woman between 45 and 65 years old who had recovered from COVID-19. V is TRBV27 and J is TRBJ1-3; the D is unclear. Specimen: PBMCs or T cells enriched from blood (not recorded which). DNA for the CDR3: TGTGCCAGCAGACGAGGCACTAACTCTGGAAACACCATATATTTT. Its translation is CASRRGTNSGNTIYF.